The sequence of this TCR beta chain was determined in a study of T cell clonotyping in hematopoietic cell transplantation. Whole-study results and caveats: At the given depth, recipient repertoires were over 95% de novo clonotypes.

As for this clone: Its antigen is undetermined.

Time point reported: recipient sample about 28 days before transplant, after cytoreduction. The CDR3 loop spans 14 amino acids. V lost 5 bases and J 6 bases, leaving 17 bases between the germline ends. Germline loops: CDR1 LNHDA, CDR2 SQIVND (reference sequence). Libraries were prepared by immunoSEQ multiplex PCR; TCRdb keeps only in-frame clonotypes and omits some of them. The sample has some 13,000 clones, approximately 88% seen once. The sample was peripheral blood mononuclear cells, taken before stem cell transplant. J is TRBJ2-7 and V is TRBV19, with D perhaps matching TRBD1 or TRBD2 (5 bases each). The receptor was derived from a man in his sixties with acute myeloid leukemia. Some clones in this sample may be carry-over from other donors' samples. CDR3 sequence reads: CASSSHQGAGEQYF. The DNA for the CDR3 is TGTGCCAGTAGTTCTCATCAGGGCGCGGGCGAGCAGTACTTC. Complete variable domain (other parts from reference TRBV19 and TRBJ2-7): DGGITQSPKYLFRKEGQNVTLSCEQNLNHDAMYWYRQDPGQGLRLIYYSQIVNDFQKGDIAEGYSVSREKKESFPLTVTSAQKNPTAFYLCASSSHQGAGEQYFGPGTRLTVT.